The rows below give T cell receptor beta chains drawn from one sample of a study of OX40 agonist ivuxolimab in advanced cancers. The method was immunoSEQ multiplex PCR; TCRdb's version includes in-frame clones alone and lacks a portion of them. The sample comprises about 48,000 clones, around 84% of which are singletons, and over 1.5% rests with the top ten. The input for sequencing was CD4+ or CD8+ T cells sorted from blood, taken in a trial of the OX40 agonist ivuxolimab. Every receptor here comes from an adult with an advanced solid tumor such as melanoma, head and neck, liver or kidney cancer. Both conserved end residues are part of each CDR3. D genes are given only for firm matches. Clone size appears in some rows only: once, few, many, or a class for an expanded clone.

d_call j_call clone_size v_call cdr3_aa cdr3_nt
NA TRBJ2-7 once TRBV6-5 CASSYGFRHEQYF TGTGCCAGCAGTTACGGGTTCAGGCACGAGCAGTACTTC
NA TRBJ2-7 NA TRBV6-5 CTSSTGGEQYF TGTACCAGCAGTACCGGGGGCGAGCAGTACTTC
NA TRBJ1-2 few TRBV10-3 CAISGSNYGYTF TGTGCCATCAGTGGATCTAACTATGGCTACACCTTC
NA TRBJ2-7 NA TRBV13 CASSLGGAFYEQYF TGTGCCAGCAGCTTAGGCGGGGCCTTCTACGAGCAGTACTTC
NA TRBJ2-1 NA TRBV2 CASSPIYNEQFF TGTGCCAGCAGTCCAATATACAATGAGCAGTTCTTC
NA TRBJ1-4 NA TRBV5-3 CARSVRAGSGTWEEKLFF TGTGCCAGAAGCGTCCGGGCAGGTTCAGGGACTTGGGAGGAAAAACTGTTTTTT
TRBD2 TRBJ2-3 NA TRBV10-3 CAISERTSGSTDTQYF TGTGCCATCAGTGAGAGGACTAGCGGGAGCACAGATACGCAGTATTTT
NA TRBJ2-7 NA TRBV27 CASSSYREQYF TGTGCCAGCAGTTCCTACAGGGAGCAGTACTTC
NA TRBJ2-1 NA TRBV7-3 CASSLTERANYAEQFF TGTGCCAGCAGCTTAACTGAGCGTGCTAATTATGCGGAGCAGTTCTTC
TRBD1 TRBJ2-5 NA TRBV9 CASSVGATGGKSETQYF TGTGCCAGCAGCGTAGGGGCGACAGGGGGCAAGAGCGAGACCCAGTACTTC
NA TRBJ2-5 NA TRBV6-4 CASSQDWGETQYF TGTGCCAGCAGTCAAGACTGGGGAGAGACCCAGTACTTC
NA TRBJ1-2 few TRBV18 CASSPIDEEYGYTF TGTGCCAGCTCACCGATAGACGAGGAGTATGGCTACACCTTC
NA TRBJ1-1 NA TRBV4-1 CASSQGVRGNTEAFF TGCGCCAGCAGCCAAGGGGTCAGGGGAAACACTGAAGCTTTCTTT
NA TRBJ1-5 once TRBV5-6 CASSYWGFGQAQHF TGTGCCAGCAGCTATTGGGGCTTCGGTCAGGCCCAGCATTTT
TRBD1 TRBJ1-2 once TRBV10-3 CAIRTGGDYGYTF TGTGCCATCAGAACAGGGGGGGACTATGGCTACACCTTC
TRBD2 TRBJ2-1 few TRBV30 CAWSVQRVYSGNSYNEQFF TGTGCCTGGAGTGTACAGAGGGTTTATAGCGGGAACTCCTACAATGAGCAGTTCTTC
NA TRBJ1-5 NA TRBV19 CATATTGVDQPQHF TGTGCCACCGCAACGACAGGTGTGGATCAGCCCCAGCATTTT
NA TRBJ1-3 NA TRBV6-5 CAAVSSGNTIYF TGTGCCGCAGTGAGCTCTGGAAACACCATATATTTT
NA TRBJ2-5 NA TRBV2 CASSTKETQYF TGTGCCAGCAGCACCAAAGAGACCCAGTACTTC
NA TRBJ2-2 once TRBV10-1 CASSESGAGQTGELFF TGCGCCAGCAGTGAGTCGGGAGCAGGGCAAACCGGGGAGCTGTTTTTT
TRBD2 TRBJ2-5 once TRBV7-3 CASSPNGLAGETQYF TGTGCCAGCAGCCCGAATGGACTAGCGGGAGAGACCCAGTACTTC
TRBD1 TRBJ1-4 NA TRBV7-7 CASSARTGGNEKLFF TGTGCCAGCAGCGCCCGGACAGGGGGGAACGAAAAACTGTTTTTT
NA TRBJ2-3 NA TRBV27 CASSCPLAVPTDTQYF TGTGCCAGCAGTTGCCCCTTAGCGGTACCCACAGATACGCAGTATTTT
NA TRBJ1-5 NA TRBV6-5 CASSSGVGDQPQHF TGTGCCAGCAGTTCGGGGGTGGGAGATCAGCCCCAGCATTTT
TRBD1 TRBJ1-3 NA TRBV6-6 CASRDPGTGRNTIYF TGTGCCAGCAGGGACCCCGGGACAGGGAGAAACACCATATATTTT
TRBD2 TRBJ2-2 NA TRBV5-6 CASSLGPPSGGYTGELFF TGTGCCAGCAGCTTGGGGCCCCCTAGCGGGGGTTACACCGGGGAGCTGTTTTTT
TRBD1 TRBJ1-6 NA TRBV7-9 CASSEWDRENSPLHF TGTGCCAGCAGCGAATGGGACAGGGAAAATTCACCCCTCCACTTT
NA TRBJ2-5 NA TRBV11-3 CASSFSSYETQYF TGTGCCAGCAGCTTTTCTAGCTATGAGACCCAGTACTTC
NA TRBJ1-5 NA TRBV5-6 CASSLIGANQPQHF TGTGCCAGCAGCTTGATTGGGGCTAATCAGCCCCAGCATTTT
NA TRBJ1-5 few TRBV19 CASSIPSQPQHF TGTGCCAGTAGTATACCCTCTCAGCCCCAGCATTTT
NA TRBJ2-7 NA TRBV28 CASSFVNSYEQYF TGTGCCAGCAGTTTTGTAAACTCCTACGAGCAGTACTTC
NA TRBJ2-5 NA TRBV5-4 CASSSLTQESGSQYF TGTGCCAGCAGCTCCCTGACGCAGGAGTCGGGGTCCCAGTACTTC
NA TRBJ1-2 NA TRBV19 CASSTGDRYYGYTF TGTGCCAGTAGTACAGGAGACCGTTACTATGGCTACACCTTC
NA TRBJ2-2 NA TRBV12-5 CASGLVRIPSPRGTGELFF TGTGCTAGTGGTTTGGTCCGGATCCCTAGCCCTAGGGGCACCGGGGAGCTGTTTTTT
NA TRBJ2-3 NA TRBV11-2 CASSLNPTDTQYF TGTGCCAGCAGCTTGAACCCCACAGATACGCAGTATTTT
NA TRBJ1-3 NA TRBV5-4 CASSSDSLGNTIYF TGTGCCAGCAGCTCGGACAGTCTTGGAAACACCATATATTTT
NA TRBJ1-4 NA TRBV2 CASLKGLGEKLFF TGTGCCAGCCTTAAGGGGCTAGGTGAAAAACTGTTTTTT
NA TRBJ1-5 NA TRBV18 CASSPLGGRSDQPQHF TGTGCCAGCTCACCACTAGGAGGGAGGTCGGATCAGCCCCAGCATTTT
NA TRBJ1-2 NA TRBV7-2 CASSFGTEPNGYTF TGTGCCAGCAGCTTTGGGACGGAGCCAAATGGCTACACCTTC
NA TRBJ2-2 NA TRBV25-1 CASSEFTISGELFF TGTGCCAGCAGTGAATTTACTATATCCGGGGAGCTGTTTTTT
TRBD2 TRBJ2-5 NA TRBV7-3 CASRVSGEQETQYF TGTGCCAGCAGGGTTAGCGGGGAACAAGAGACCCAGTACTTC
NA TRBJ1-3 NA TRBV2 CASSQTASGNTIYF TGTGCCAGCAGTCAGACCGCCTCTGGAAACACCATATATTTT
TRBD2 TRBJ2-5 NA TRBV29-1 CSGRLAGELETQYF TGCAGCGGGAGACTAGCGGGGGAGTTAGAGACCCAGTACTTC
TRBD2 TRBJ2-2 NA TRBV19 CASSIGVVRGSGELFF TGTGCCAGTAGTATAGGGGTGGTTCGCGGGAGCGGGGAGCTGTTTTTT
NA TRBJ2-1 NA TRBV5-6 CASSFRDGEVNEQFF TGTGCCAGCAGCTTCCGGGACGGTGAGGTCAATGAGCAGTTCTTC
NA TRBJ1-2 NA TRBV5-6 CASSSQTALYGYTF TGTGCCAGCAGCTCCCAGACAGCTTTGTATGGCTACACCTTC